This record concerns one TCR beta chain sequence. Its antigen specificity is not known. Base qualities are not recorded, but no much larger clone differs from it by a single base. This entry belongs to a study of T cell repertoires in ileal Crohn's disease (dated by TCRdb to the late 2010s). Context from the whole study: The median duration of disease was around 7.3 years, and at the time of surgery roughly a third of patients were active smokers. Every patient underwent surgery because of a complication, which was stricturing disease in about 60% and penetrating disease in around 39%. Roughly half of the patients were given postoperative therapy, with 11 receiving thiopurines and 15 to 20 receiving anti-TNF agents. Neoterminal ileum biopsies obtained at postoperative colonoscopy were designated as M6 samples. The TCR repertoire was analysed in approximately 61 patients with Crohn's disease drawn from a prospective multicentre cohort. The study was conducted in parallel with a multicentre cohort that was designed to identify predictors of early endoscopic recurrence following ileocolonic resection. Endoscopic postoperative recurrence was defined by a Rutgeerts score above i0. A total of some 150 mucosal samples from some 60 patients were sequenced, collected from several sites on the surgical specimen and at postoperative endoscopy. Paper-wide results and their limitations: Higher high-frequency clone percentages at surgery were associated with endoscopic recurrence; all patients with clonality above 26.8% (18/57) had recurrence. Mucosal CD4 and CD8 T cells were sorted and sequenced only in a subgroup of patients, the size of which was not stated. Compared with CD4 T cells, sorted CD8 T cells contained more high-frequency clones, which suggests that the mucosal expansions were mostly CD8. A significantly higher proportion of clonal expansions was observed in active smokers at surgery than in non-smokers (about 25% vs 18%, p=0.02). Postoperative endoscopy was performed at varying times within the first year after surgery, with a median delay of roughly 6.3 months.

Roughly 500 nanograms of biopsy DNA per sample were submitted for commercial TCRB immunosequencing. A two-step, amplification bias-controlled multiplex PCR was used by Adaptive Biotechnology to amplify CDR3 regions from genomic DNA. The first PCR used primers for every V and J gene segment; the second PCR added barcodes and Illumina adapters. An Illumina instrument was used to sequence the CDR3 libraries. Per the authors' processing: The analysis drew on both the pipelines supplied by the vendor and custom analysis of the raw data in R/Bioconductor running R version 3.3.0. Clonality, which ranges from 0 to 1, was calculated as the inverse of the normalised Shannon entropy across all productive clones. High-frequency clones were defined as the share of the repertoire occupied by the top 100 clones, with only clones passing a 95% confidence test being retained. Repertoire diversity was measured with the Simpson index, and overlap between samples was measured with the Morisita-Horn index. TCRdb provides this immuneACCESS table in a form limited to in-frame rearrangements. Some clones are lacking; in checked studies, under half of them reflect an unresolved V gene, and why the rest are absent is not known. V and J calls and clone size are those listed in that table; D and trimming were worked out from the DNA. Counted in this sample were about 12,000 clones; 70% to 90% of them appeared once. 17% of the sample is held by the ten biggest clonotypes.

CDR1 and CDR2 (SGDLS, YYNGEE) derive from the germline V gene. V is reduced by 0 bases and J by 5 bases, leaving a spacing of 8 bases between them. The cysteine opens and the phenylalanine closes a CDR3 of 14 amino acids. CDR3 DNA only is kept here, 42 bases in frame from base 1. Read against the paper, the sample's time point label means: neoterminal ileum biopsy at postoperative endoscopy, about 6 months after surgery. Adults with ileal or ileocolonic Crohn's disease and an indication for ileocolonic resection were eligible for inclusion. Before DNA extraction, whole ileal mucosal biopsies were kept frozen at -80 degrees C. A TRizol-based method was used to extract genomic DNA from the frozen whole biopsies, and the DNA was quantified with a NanoDrop 2000 spectrophotometer.

The sequencing sample was made of ileal tissue. The receptor chain draws on TRBV9 and TRBJ2-2; the D gene is perhaps TRBD2, on 6 matching bases. This clonotype was sampled from an adult with Crohn's disease. This receptor has the CDR3 CASSVGGTTGELFF. The DNA sequence is as follows: TGTGCCAGCAGCGTAGGGGGGACTACCGGGGAGCTGTTTTTT.